Below, 5 T cell receptor beta chains from the same sample are listed, as sequenced in a study of blood T cells in healthy people across ages. It was with a sample-barcoded 5' primer and a J-beta primer mix that a second PCR of roughly 7 to 12 cycles was run. TCRdb reprocessed the 5' RACE reads with MiXCR, giving one entry per CDR3 protein. The data contain more than 900,000 distinct CDR3 sequences, about 28% of them singletons. This same sample was also taken into another study, of T cells of mothers and their children.

Sequencing was performed on blood. These receptor sequences come from a woman aged 40 to 50 in good health.

This clonotype was observed many times. This chain links TRBV9 with TRBJ1-1; D gene ambiguous. This CDR3 is built from 13 residues. V was cut by 1 base and J by 3 bases, with 7 bases left in between. CDR1 and CDR2 (germline): SGDLS, YYNGEE. The CDR3: CASSVSGDTEAFF. CDR3 coding DNA: TGTGCCAGCAGCGTATCCGGGGACACTGAAGCTTTCTTT. Looking up the rest from reference TRBV9 and TRBJ1-1 gives the full variable domain: DSGVTQTPKHLITATGQRVTLRCSPRSGDLSVYWYQQSLDQGLQFLIQYYNGEERAKGNILERFSAQQFPDLHSELNLSSLELGDSALYFCASSVSGDTEAFFGQGTRLTVV.

The gene calls are TRBV7-6 and TRBJ2-4; 8 nucleotides match TRBD2. The assigned J gene may be wrong: the sequence end matches TRBJ2-5 better. Germline lookup yields CDR1 SGHVS and CDR2 FNYEAQ. The CDR3 consists of 16 residues. In DNA form, the CDR3 reads TGTGCCAGCAGCTTAGTCACGGGGGGGCGTCGAGAGACCCAGTACTTC. Its protein is CASSLVTGGRRETQYF.

This clonotype appeared a few times. For the CDR3, the DNA is TGTGCCAGCAGTTACTCAGGACGGGACAATCAGCCCCAGCATTTT. Its protein is CASSYSGRDNQPQHF. The chain carries TRBV6-5 and TRBJ1-5; D is unresolved. Trimming pared 0 bases from V and 3 bases from J, leaving 9 bases between. Germline-derived CDR1 and CDR2 are MNHEY and SVGAGI. The CDR3 loop spans 15 amino acids.

This clonotype was seen only a few times. This CDR3 is CASTPWASGANEQFF. CDR3 bases: TGTGCCAGCACCCCATGGGCTAGCGGGGCCAATGAGCAGTTCTTC. The chain is built from TRBV7-2 and TRBJ2-1; TRBD2 aligns across 9 bases. Germline lookup yields CDR1 SGHTA and CDR2 FQGNSA. This CDR3 has 15 residues. V lost 7 bases, J lost 6 bases, and 10 bases stayed unmatched.

At least ten counts were recorded for this clonotype. The J gene is TRBJ1-5, the V gene TRBV5-5; 8 bases map to TRBD1. CDR1 is SGHKS and CDR2 is YYEKEE in the germline V gene (reference sequence). The V and J ends lost 4 bases and 4 bases, in that order; junction bases with no gene match: 10. The CDR3 contains 16 residues. The DNA of the CDR3 is TGTGCCAGCAGCCTATCCCCCCGACAGGGGAATCAGCCCCAGCATTTT. The encoded protein is CASSLSPRQGNQPQHF.